This TCR beta chain comes out of a study of blood T cell repertoires in COVID-19. Study-level information: Samples of COVID-19 (acute and convalescent) were obtained from the United States, Italy and Spain. T cells, B-cell-depleted T cells, or PBMCs provided the cDNA or gDNA that served as material.

Methods used by the authors: By means of reference gene primer amplification, nucleated cell counts were estimated. The assay was immunoSEQ multiplex PCR, and TCRdb's table has in-frame clones only and misses some. The V and J calls and clone size were taken over from that table, and D and trimming were inferred from the DNA. The table includes more than 95,000 clones, around 88% detected once. Trimming cost V 4 bases and J 8 bases; bases outside gene matches: 12. Germline loops: CDR1 SEHNR, CDR2 FQNEAQ (reference sequence). The CDR3 is 16 amino acids. The sequence derives from a human donor in a cohort sampled during active COVID-19. This chain links TRBV7-9 with TRBJ1-4, with 8 bases aligning to TRBD1. Sequencing used peripheral blood. The CDR3 is CASSSPLAGGREKLFF. For the CDR3, the DNA is TGTGCCAGCAGCTCACCCCTGGCAGGGGGCAGAGAAAAACTGTTTTTT.